The 5 T cell receptor delta chains given below trace back to one sample, sequenced in a study of gamma-delta chains in newborns, infants, children. TCRdb redid clone calling on the reads using CATT. The sample has about 8,300 delta-chain clones, 1.6% seen once. Sequenced sample: blood. The receptor source for this set is a child who was a newborn, infant or young child, either healthy, febrile or measles-vaccinated (not recorded which).

In its sample, this clone was seen a few times. A read error may be the cause here, since a much bigger clone is one base away. The V and J genes are TRDV2 and TRDJ2, with 13 bases lining up with TRDD3. The CDR3 totals 15 residues. The germline gives CDR1 GEAIGNYY, CDR2 EKD. The CDR3 DNA is TGTGCCTGTGACATACTGGGGGATACGACAGCACAACCCTTCTTT. Translation: CACDILGDTTAQPFF.

This clone has more than one count but fewer than ten. TCRdb lists the protein of a much larger clone for this DNA, which differs at residue 18, so this is likely a read error; the protein given here is translated from the DNA itself. The CDR3 region is CACDTVRGIRRSWDTRQVFF. The CDR3 nucleotides are TGTGCCTGTGACACCGTCAGGGGGATACGCCGATCCTGGGACACCCGACAGGTGTTTTTC. The chain uses TRDV2 and TRDJ3; 10 bases match TRDD3. The germline CDR1 and CDR2 sequences are GEAIGNYY and EKD. The CDR3 contains 20 residues.

This clone has a handful of counts. The protein in TCRdb stems from a much larger clone and differs at residue 9 from this DNA's translation, likely a read error; here the protein is translated from the DNA. The chain joins TRDV2 to TRDJ3; 9 nucleotides align to TRDD3. The germline V gene has CDR1 GEAIGNYY and CDR2 EKD. Trimming at V came to 2 bases and at J to 11 bases, leaving 9 bases not matched to a gene. This CDR3 is built from 16 residues. The CDR3 DNA sequence: TGTGCCTGTGACAGTACTGGGGGACTCTCGTCCCGACAGATGTTTTTC. This encodes CACDSTGGLSSRQMFF.

This clone was picked up a small number of times. The junction and the germline gene differ at one end; a read error may be behind it. Other DNA sequences in the same sample also yield this CDR3. This chain joins TRDV1 and TRDJ1; D is possibly TRDD2 or TRDD3 (9 bases each). The CDR3 is 19 amino acids. Germline V CDR1 and CDR2: TSWWSYY, QGS. The CDR3 nucleotides are TGTGCCCTTGGGGAGAGGCCTTCCTACGCTGGGGGATTGATCGGAAAACTCATCTTT. This sequence encodes CALGERPSYAGGLIGKLIF.

About this clone itself: TCRdb records a much larger clone's protein for this DNA, with a difference at residue 14 that likely arises from a read error; the protein given is the translation of the DNA. The chain carries TRDV2 and TRDJ3, with 8 bases matching TRDD3. The CDR3 is 19 amino acids. Per germline, CDR1 GEAIGNYY and CDR2 EKD. The CDR3 loop is CACDTGTGGSSWDARQMFF. The CDR3 DNA is TGTGCCTGTGACACCGGTACTGGGGGGAGCTCCTGGGACGCCCGACAGATGTTTTTC.